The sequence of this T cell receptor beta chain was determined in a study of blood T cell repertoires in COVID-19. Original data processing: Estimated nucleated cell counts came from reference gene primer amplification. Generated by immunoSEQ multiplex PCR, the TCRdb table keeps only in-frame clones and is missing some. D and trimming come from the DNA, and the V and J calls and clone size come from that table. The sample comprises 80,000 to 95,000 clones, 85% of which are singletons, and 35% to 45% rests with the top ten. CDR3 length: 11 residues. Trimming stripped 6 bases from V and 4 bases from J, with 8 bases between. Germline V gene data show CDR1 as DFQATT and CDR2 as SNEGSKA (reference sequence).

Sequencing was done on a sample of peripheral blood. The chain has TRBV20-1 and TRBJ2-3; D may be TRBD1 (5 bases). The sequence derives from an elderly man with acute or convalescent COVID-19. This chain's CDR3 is CSARAADTQYF. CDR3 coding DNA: TGCAGTGCCAGGGCGGCAGATACGCAGTATTTT.